The 14 T cell receptor beta chains given below trace back to one sample, sequenced in a study of cytomegalovirus exposure and HLA in healthy donors (dated by TCRdb to about 2017). Libraries came from the immunoSEQ multiplex PCR assay. A mixture of 60 forward primers for TCR Vbeta segments and 13 reverse primers for TCR Jbeta segments was used in the multiplex PCR. Not all clones reach the TCRdb copy of this immuneACCESS table, which keeps in-frame sequences only. Checked studies attribute under half of the gap to unresolved V genes and leave the rest unexplained. The sample contains 150,000 to 200,000 clones, 81% of them found a single time. 1.5% to 2% of the sample rests with the top ten. Sequenced input: PBMCs. Source of these receptors: a man aged 18 to 29 in good health and CMV-seronegative.

The V call is TRBV6-5, the J call TRBJ2-7; 7 nucleotides agree with TRBD2. V was clipped by 0 bases and J by 3 bases; unmatched bases: 2. The CDR3 runs 14 residues. Per the germline V gene, CDR1 is MNHEY and CDR2 is SVGAGI. As DNA, the CDR3 is TGTGCCAGCAGTTACTCGGGAGGGGACTACGAGCAGTACTTC. It specifies CASSYSGGDYEQYF.

The rearrangement links TRBV6-1 to TRBJ2-7; D is perhaps TRBD1 (6 bases). Trimming left V 5 bases short and J 3 bases short, with 11 bases between. CDR1 and CDR2 (germline): MNHNS, SASEGT. The CDR3 is 13 amino acids. Here the CDR3 DNA reads TGTGCCAGCAGTAGGACAGTAAACTACGAGCAGTACTTC. Protein product: CASSRTVNYEQYF.

The V call is TRBV2, the J call TRBJ2-3; 7 bases line up with TRBD2. CDR3 length: 13 amino acids. Germline lookup yields CDR1 SNHLY and CDR2 FYNNEI. Trimming cost V 8 bases and J 5 bases; bases outside gene matches: 7. The CDR3 loop reads CASVRGRIDTQYF. In nucleotides, the CDR3 is TGTGCCAGCGTGCGGGGGAGAATAGATACGCAGTATTTT.

The rearrangement joins TRBV9 to TRBJ2-3; a weak D match, TRBD2 (6 bases). Germline V gene data show CDR1 as SGDLS and CDR2 as YYNGEE. The CDR3 sequence is 15 residues long. With 7 bases removed from V and 2 bases from J, the gap between germline ends came to 17 bases. The CDR3 sequence is CASGPRDLPTDTQYF. As DNA, the CDR3 is TGTGCCAGCGGCCCGCGGGACCTCCCCACAGATACGCAGTATTTT.

The chain has TRBV20-1 and TRBJ2-7; D not resolved. Germline loops: CDR1 DFQATT, CDR2 SNEGSKA (reference sequence). The CDR3 extends over 11 amino acids. Trimming took 3 bases from V and 0 from J, leaving 3 bases between them. CDR3 sequence (DNA): TGCAGTGCTAGGAGCTCCTACGAGCAGTACTTC. Translated, it gives CSARSSYEQYF.

The V and J genes are TRBV28 and TRBJ1-5; 7 bases are a match to TRBD1. The germline gives CDR1 MDHEN, CDR2 SYDVKM. CDR3 length equals 14 residues. Trimming took 7 bases from V and 7 from J; bases not matched to a gene: 10. CDR3 loop: CASNDRESEQPQHF. CDR3 nucleotides: TGTGCCAGCAATGACAGGGAGTCAGAACAGCCCCAGCATTTT.

The rearrangement links TRBV4-1 to TRBJ2-1; 9 nucleotides agree with TRBD2. The germline V gene encodes CDR1 MGHRA and CDR2 YSYEKL. CDR3 length equals 15 residues. Trimming took 1 base from V and 8 from J; bases not matched to a gene: 6. Here the CDR3 reads CASSQGRAGGDEQFF. The CDR3 nucleotides are TGCGCCAGCAGCCAAGGTCGAGCGGGAGGAGATGAGCAGTTCTTC.

The chain has TRBV7-2 and TRBJ2-1; D is unclear. The V and J ends lost 5 bases and 12 bases respectively, with 14 bases between them. Germline values: CDR1 SGHTA, CDR2 FQGNSA. The CDR3 extends over 12 amino acids. DNA for the CDR3: TGTGCCAGCAGCCAAAACCCGGGTCTGCAGTTCTTC. It specifies CASSQNPGLQFF.

V and J are TRBV4-3 and TRBJ2-7, with D tentatively TRBD1 (5 bases). CDR3 length: 15 residues. CDR1 and CDR2 (germline): LGHNA, YSLEER. With 6 bases removed from V and 0 bases from J, the gap between germline ends came to 15 bases. The CDR3 DNA follows: TGCGCCAGCAGACGGTCCAGACAGAGCTCCTACGAGCAGTACTTC. This gives the protein CASRRSRQSSYEQYF.

The rearrangement links TRBV29-1 to TRBJ1-2; 7 bases fit TRBD1. The CDR3 loop spans 15 amino acids. Trimming removed 7 bases from V and 0 bases from J; junction bases left unmatched: 11. Germline V gene data show CDR1 as SQVTM and CDR2 as ANQGSEA. This CDR3 reads CSALPFTGANYGYTF. The CDR3 region has the DNA TGCAGCGCCCTCCCGTTCACAGGGGCTAACTATGGCTACACCTTC.

The chain couples TRBV7-8 to TRBJ2-1, with 11 bases fitting TRBD2. After removal of 2 bases from V and 2 bases from J, the junction contained 5 bases not matched to a gene. CDR1 and CDR2 from the germline V gene are SGHVS and FQNEAQ. CDR3 size: 17 residues. CDR3: CASSLSTSGRPYNEQFF. CDR3 DNA: TGTGCCAGCAGCTTAAGTACTAGCGGGAGACCCTACAATGAGCAGTTCTTC.

The V gene is TRBV28, the J gene TRBJ2-6; D perhaps matches TRBD2 (6 bases). Germline-derived CDR1 and CDR2 are MDHEN and SYDVKM. Trimming removed 7 bases from V and 0 bases from J, with 19 bases in between. CDR3 length equals 18 residues. The CDR3 nucleotides read TGTGCCAGCACCCCTACTGCGGGATCTCCCTCTGGGGCCAACGTCCTGACTTTC. It codes for CASTPTAGSPSGANVLTF. The entire variable domain, with the rest obtained from reference TRBV28 and TRBJ2-6, is as follows: DVKVTQSSRYLVKRTGEKVFLECVQDMDHENMFWYRQDPGLGLRLIYFSYDVKMKEKGDIPEGYSVSREKKERFSLILESASTNQTSMYLCASTPTAGSPSGANVLTFGAGSRLTVL.

The DNA of the CDR3 is TGTGCCAGCGCGGGTCAGGGGAGGGTCACCGGGGAGCTGTTTTTT. It specifies CASAGQGRVTGELFF. The chain uses TRBV6-1 and TRBJ2-2; tentative D call: TRBD2 (7 bases). The CDR3 spans 15 residues. Trimming cost V 8 bases and J 4 bases, with 17 bases left between them. Germline loops: CDR1 MNHNS, CDR2 SASEGT.

The J gene is TRBJ2-1, the V gene TRBV4-1, with a possible D match to TRBD2 (6 bases). Trimming removed 2 bases at V and 7 bases at J, with 9 bases between. CDR3 length: 13 residues. CDR1 MGHRA and CDR2 YSYEKL come from the germline V gene. CDR3 nucleotides: TGCGCCAGCAGCCAATGGGGGGTGAATGAGCAGTTCTTC. Translated, it gives CASSQWGVNEQFF.